The 24 T cell receptor beta chains given below trace back to one sample, sequenced in a study of shared clonotypes between healthy human individuals (dated by TCRdb to 2018 to 2021). The library relied on the immunoSEQ multiplex PCR assay. TCRdb mirrors the immuneACCESS table, restricted to in-frame sequences. Some clones are absent from its copies; in checked studies, under half trace to an unresolved V gene, and the reason for the others is unknown. Counted in this sample were over 2 million clones; about 95% of them appeared once. Approximately 1.2% of the sample goes to the ten largest clones. CD8 naive samples consisted of CD45RO-negative cells that were positively selected for CCR7, yielding a CD45RA+CCR7+ population without TemRA cells. The material sequenced was naive CD8+ T cells sorted from blood. In the paper's terms, the cell subset or site label means: CD45RA+CCR7+. All receptors come from a man between 18 and 35 years old in good health.

The V and J genes are TRBV30 and TRBJ2-5, with a possible D match to TRBD1 (5 bases). The CDR3 has 12 residues. Trimming took 5 bases from V and 5 from J, leaving 12 bases between them. Germline V gene sequence: CDR1 GTSNPN, CDR2 SVGIG (reference sequence). CDR3 sequence (DNA): TGTGCCTGGGACAGAGGAGATGAGACCCAGTACTTC. It encodes CAWDRGDETQYF. Full variable domain (missing parts from reference TRBV30 and TRBJ2-5): SQTIHQWPATLVQPVGSPLSLECTVEGTSNPNLYWYRQAAGRGLQLLFYSVGIGQISSEVPQNLSASRPQDRQFILSSKKLLLSDSGFYLCAWDRGDETQYFGPGTRLLVL.

This clone showed up just once. The rearrangement uses TRBV5-1 and TRBJ2-1; TRBD2 might be the D (5 bases). V lost 4 bases, J lost 7 bases, and 12 bases lay in between. This CDR3 is built from 13 residues. Germline V CDR1 and CDR2: SGHRS, YFSETQ. The DNA for the CDR3 is TGCGCCAGCAGCCCGAGGGTAGAAAATGAGCAGTTCTTC. It yields the protein CASSPRVENEQFF.

The V gene is TRBV7-2, the J gene TRBJ2-7, with 7 bases that match TRBD1. The CDR3 spans 14 residues. The V gene end was trimmed by 4 bases and the J gene end by 2 bases; junction bases not matched to a gene: 5. The V gene's germline CDR1 is SGHTA and CDR2 FQGNSA. In nucleotides, the CDR3 is TGTGCCAGCAGCTCAGGGGGTAGGGCCTACGAGCAGTACTTC. Translating gives CASSSGGRAYEQYF.

The CDR3, as DNA: TGTGCCAGCAGCTTGCCCCGACTTGAGCAGTACTTC. This codes for CASSLPRLEQYF. V and J are TRBV5-4 and TRBJ2-7; D is unclear. The V gene lost 1 base and the J gene lost 7 bases, with 9 bases spanning the gap. This CDR3 is built from 12 residues. Germline CDR1 is SGHNT and CDR2 is YYREEE (reference sequence).

Note on this clone: This same CDR3 is encoded by further DNA sequences in the sample. As DNA, the CDR3 is TGTGCCAGCAGCTTAGCGGACACCTACGAGCAGTACTTC. Its translation is CASSLADTYEQYF. V and J are TRBV7-9 and TRBJ2-7, with D possibly TRBD1 on 5 matching bases. V lost 0 bases to trimming and J lost 2 bases, with 5 bases between them. From germline, CDR1 is SEHNR and CDR2 FQNEAQ (reference sequence). The CDR3 consists of 13 residues.

The chain carries TRBV2 and TRBJ2-7; 9 bases match TRBD1. Germline CDR1 is SNHLY and CDR2 is FYNNEI. The CDR3 has 16 amino acids. V shed 3 bases and J 2 bases; nucleotides not matched to a gene: 8. The CDR3 DNA sequence: TGTGCCAGCAGTGAGGGAAGACAGGGGGGCGCCTACGAGCAGTACTTC. It encodes CASSEGRQGGAYEQYF. The variable domain in full, completed from reference TRBV2 and TRBJ2-7, reads EPEVTQTPSHQVTQMGQEVILRCVPISNHLYFYWYRQILGQKVEFLVSFYNNEISEKSEIFDDQFSVERPDGSNFTLKIRSTKLEDSAMYFCASSEGRQGGAYEQYFGPGTRLTVT.

The V and J genes are TRBV27 and TRBJ2-3; 8 bases fit TRBD2. Per germline, CDR1 MNHEY and CDR2 SMNVEV (reference sequence). Trimming at V came to 3 bases and at J to 6 bases, leaving 5 bases not matched to a gene. CDR3 size: 14 residues. CDR3 sequence: CASSFLAGGDTQYF. CDR3 bases: TGTGCCAGCAGTTTTCTAGCGGGCGGGGATACGCAGTATTTT.

V gene TRBV25-1 combines with J gene TRBJ1-5; the match to TRBD1 covers 7 bases. This CDR3 is built from 16 residues. CDR1 is MGHDK and CDR2 is SYGVNS in the germline V gene. J lost 3 bases, V lost 3 bases, and 8 bases had no gene match. The DNA of the CDR3 is TGTGCCAGCAGTGAGCCGGGACAGTCAGTCAATCAGCCCCAGCATTTT. Its translation is CASSEPGQSVNQPQHF.

This CDR3 is CASSLSTELFF. The CDR3 region has the DNA TGTGCCAGCAGCTTATCGACGGAGCTGTTTTTT. The chain recombines TRBV11-2 with TRBJ2-2; the D is unclear. The CDR3 is 11 amino acids. The germline V gene encodes CDR1 SGHAT and CDR2 FQNNGV. The germline V and J ends were trimmed by 2 bases and 10 bases, with 5 bases remaining between them.

V usage is TRBV7-9 and J usage is TRBJ1-3; a possible D gene is TRBD1 (5 bases). The germline V gene encodes CDR1 SEHNR and CDR2 FQNEAQ (reference sequence). Trimming removed 8 bases from V and 0 bases from J, with 11 bases in between. The CDR3 consists of 14 residues. The CDR3 bases are TGTGCCAGCTTGGGGACCCCCTCTGGAAACACCATATATTTT. Its translation: CASLGTPSGNTIYF.

CDR3 amino acids: CASSAGPAYEQYF. The CDR3 bases are TGTGCCAGCAGCGCTGGACCCGCATACGAGCAGTACTTC. The chain joins TRBV11-3 to TRBJ2-7; no definite D call. CDR3 length equals 13 residues. V dropped 5 bases and J dropped 4 bases, with 12 bases sitting between them. Germline-derived CDR1 and CDR2 are SGHNT and YENEEA.

The chain uses TRBV6-5 and TRBJ2-7; no clear D. Trimming removed 0 bases from V and 1 base from J, with 10 bases in between. The CDR3 totals 15 residues. Germline CDR1 and CDR2: MNHEY and SVGAGI. CDR3 bases: TGTGCCAGCAGTTACTCGAGTCCCGGATCCTACGAGCAGTACTTC. As protein: CASSYSSPGSYEQYF.

The chain is built from TRBV5-1 and TRBJ2-1; 7 bases match TRBD1. Germline V gives CDR1 SGHRS, CDR2 YFSETQ. The CDR3 runs 16 residues. The junction had 9 bases not matched to a gene; V was cut back by 2 bases and J by 4 bases. Written as DNA, the CDR3 is TGCGCCAGCAGCTTCAAAGGACAGGCCCCGTACAATGAGCAGTTCTTC. It encodes CASSFKGQAPYNEQFF.

CDR3 residues: CASSLIERTEEAFF. CDR3 bases: TGTGCCAGCAGTTTAATCGAACGGACAGAAGAAGCTTTCTTT. The rearrangement joins TRBV27 to TRBJ1-1, with D tentatively TRBD1 (6 bases). Germline V gene sequence: CDR1 MNHEY, CDR2 SMNVEV (reference sequence). The CDR3 loop spans 14 amino acids. Trimming stripped 2 bases from V and 8 bases from J, with 15 bases between.

V gene TRBV2 combines with J gene TRBJ1-3; D gene uncertain. The CDR3 is made up of 19 amino acids. V was pared by 2 bases and J by 0 bases, with 20 bases between. Germline lookup yields CDR1 SNHLY and CDR2 FYNNEI. CDR3: CASSETPPPYHSSGNTIYF. For the CDR3, the DNA is TGTGCCAGCAGTGAAACCCCCCCGCCTTATCATAGCTCTGGAAACACCATATATTTT.

J is TRBJ2-7 and V is TRBV6-5; TRBD2 matches 10 bases. CDR1 and CDR2 (germline): MNHEY, SVGAGI. V lost 7 bases to trimming and J lost 5 bases; unmatched junction nucleotides: 8. This CDR3 contains 14 residues. The CDR3 sequence is CASTKTSGPDEQYF. The CDR3 nucleotides are TGTGCCAGCACCAAGACTAGCGGGCCCGACGAGCAGTACTTC.

The rearrangement uses TRBV4-3 and TRBJ2-1; no clear D. The CDR3 has 11 amino acids. Germline loops: CDR1 LGHNA, CDR2 YSLEER. Trimming took 0 bases from V and 7 from J, leaving 1 base between them. CDR3 coding DNA: TGCGCCAGCAGCCAAGATAATGAGCAGTTCTTC. It translates to CASSQDNEQFF.

The chain recombines TRBV6-5 with TRBJ2-1; D may be TRBD1 (6 bases). Per germline, CDR1 MNHEY and CDR2 SVGAGI. The V end was cut by 6 bases, the J end by 4 bases, with 13 bases between. This CDR3 region has 14 residues. The CDR3 nucleotides are TGTGCCAGCAGGGACGGACAGTTGTACAATGAGCAGTTCTTC. Translating gives CASRDGQLYNEQFF.

The V call is TRBV6-5, the J call TRBJ2-2; 7 bases map to TRBD1. V lost 6 bases to trimming and J lost 8 bases; unmatched junction nucleotides: 9. Germline CDR1 reads MNHEY; CDR2 reads SVGAGI. The CDR3 length is 14 residues. The CDR3, as DNA: TGTGCCAGCAGGCTCGGGACAGATCGGGGGGAGCTGTTTTTT. Translated: CASRLGTDRGELFF.

The J gene is TRBJ2-3, the V gene TRBV4-3; 12 positions match TRBD2. Losses at the gene ends were 5 bases for V and 5 bases for J; bases not matched to a gene: 8. The CDR3 is made up of 16 amino acids. Germline V gives CDR1 LGHNA, CDR2 YSLEER. In DNA form, the CDR3 reads TGCGCCAGCAGCTCAAGACTAGCGGGAGAGGAAGATACGCAGTATTTT. Translation gives CASSSRLAGEEDTQYF.

The chain is built from TRBV15 and TRBJ2-7; D perhaps matches TRBD1 (6 bases). V was clipped by 1 base and J by 6 bases, with 16 bases between them. This CDR3 is 15 amino acids long. Germline CDR1 and CDR2: LNHNV and YYDKDF (reference sequence). CDR3 loop: CATSRVLDSLGEQYF. CDR3 sequence (DNA): TGTGCCACCAGCAGAGTTCTGGACAGCCTCGGCGAGCAGTACTTC.

The CDR3 DNA reads as TGTGCCAGCAGCTGGGGGCAAGGGGGAGACTACAATGAGCAGTTCTTC. This gives the protein CASSWGQGGDYNEQFF. This chain connects TRBV5-8 to TRBJ2-1, with D perhaps matching TRBD1 (6 bases). Deletions cut 3 bases from V and 3 bases from J, with 16 bases between. Germline V gene sequence: CDR1 SGHTS, CDR2 YDEGEE. The CDR3 contains 16 residues.

The V gene is TRBV9, the J gene TRBJ2-1; tentatively, D is TRBD2 (6 bases). The CDR3 contains 15 residues. Trimming took 3 bases from V and 6 from J, leaving 16 bases between them. In germline, CDR1 is SGDLS, CDR2 YYNGEE. Written as DNA, the CDR3 is TGTGCCAGCAGCGCCACTCCGGGACTCCTCAATGAGCAGTTCTTC. Protein: CASSATPGLLNEQFF.

This chain joins TRBV7-9 and TRBJ1-1; 7 nucleotides agree with TRBD1. CDR3 size: 17 residues. The germline V gene encodes CDR1 SEHNR and CDR2 FQNEAQ (reference sequence). The J segment lost 2 bases and the V segment lost 5 bases, leaving 14 bases of the junction unmatched. The CDR3 nucleotides read TGTGCCAGCAGCCCCTCTCGAGGAGGGGGCATCAACACTGAAGCTTTCTTT. Translating it yields CASSPSRGGGINTEAFF. The full variable domain, completed using reference TRBV7-9 and TRBJ1-1, is DTGVSQNPRHKITKRGQNVTFRCDPISEHNRLYWYRQTLGQGPEFLTYFQNEAQLEKSRLLSDRFSAERPKGSFSTLEIQRTEQGDSAMYLCASSPSRGGGINTEAFFGQGTRLTVV.